A selection of T cell receptor beta chains follows, all from one sample in a study of OX40 agonist ivuxolimab in advanced cancers. Repertoires were generated with immunoSEQ multiplex PCR, while TCRdb's copy carries only in-frame clones and drops some. The sample has roughly 53,000 clones, approximately 87% seen once. Sequences were derived from CD4+ or CD8+ T cells sorted from blood, sampled in a trial of the OX40 agonist ivuxolimab. The receptors come from an adult with an advanced solid tumor such as melanoma, head and neck, liver or kidney cancer. The CDR3 runs from the conserved cysteine through the conserved F or W. Each record gives: J gene, V gene, clone size, D gene, CDR3 protein, CDR3 DNA. The D gene is left open where the match is weak. Where a row states a size, it is once, few, many or the class of an expanded clone; other rows omit it.

J: TRBJ2-1; V: TRBV2; size: -; D: -; CDR3: CASSVIGEALGNEQFF; DNA: TGTGCCAGCAGTGTTATTGGGGAGGCCTTGGGTAATGAGCAGTTCTTC
J: TRBJ1-1; V: TRBV6-1; size: -; D: TRBD1; CDR3: CASSAGTAMNTEAFF; DNA: TGTGCCAGCAGTGCTGGGACAGCCATGAACACTGAAGCTTTCTTT
J: TRBJ2-7; V: TRBV13; size: few; D: TRBD2; CDR3: CASSEAGAGGYEQYF; DNA: TGTGCCAGCAGTGAAGCGGGTGCGGGAGGCTACGAGCAGTACTTC
J: TRBJ2-7; V: TRBV7-9; size: once; D: TRBD1; CDR3: CASSLGTGSYEQYF; DNA: TGTGCCAGCAGCTTAGGGACAGGGTCCTACGAGCAGTACTTC
J: TRBJ2-2; V: TRBV11-3; size: -; D: -; CDR3: CASSAGRRPGELFF; DNA: TGTGCCAGCAGCGCGGGACGTCGCCCCGGGGAGCTGTTTTTT
J: TRBJ1-5; V: TRBV28; size: -; D: -; CDR3: CASRQGRSQPQHF; DNA: TGTGCCAGCCGTCAGGGTCGGTCGCAGCCCCAGCATTTT
J: TRBJ1-2; V: TRBV29-1; size: -; D: -; CDR3: CSVEDQSQKLYGYTF; DNA: TGCAGCGTTGAAGATCAGTCACAGAAATTATATGGCTACACCTTC
J: TRBJ1-5; V: TRBV6-6; size: -; D: -; CDR3: CASSKNWNQPQHF; DNA: TGTGCCAGCAGCAAAAATTGGAATCAGCCCCAGCATTTT
J: TRBJ2-5; V: TRBV29-1; size: -; D: -; CDR3: CSVDRPPGETQYF; DNA: TGCAGCGTTGATCGCCCGCCGGGGGAGACCCAGTACTTC
J: TRBJ1-1; V: TRBV5-1; size: -; D: -; CDR3: CASSFAGGTEAFF; DNA: TGCGCCAGCAGCTTCGCGGGTGGGACTGAAGCTTTCTTT
J: TRBJ1-3; V: TRBV28; size: -; D: TRBD1; CDR3: CASSLSRDRGSGNTIYF; DNA: TGTGCCAGCAGTTTATCACGTGACAGGGGAAGTGGAAACACCATATATTTT
J: TRBJ1-1; V: TRBV7-9; size: -; D: -; CDR3: CASSLDMNTEAFF; DNA: TGTGCCAGCAGCTTGGATATGAACACTGAAGCTTTCTTT
J: TRBJ1-2; V: TRBV27; size: -; D: TRBD1; CDR3: CASSFTPADRVYGYTF; DNA: TGTGCCAGCAGTTTTACCCCCGCCGACAGGGTCTATGGCTACACCTTC
J: TRBJ2-1; V: TRBV19; size: -; D: -; CDR3: CASRYRGADNEQFF; DNA: TGTGCCAGTAGGTACCGGGGGGCGGACAATGAGCAGTTCTTC
J: TRBJ2-7; V: TRBV5-1; size: -; D: -; CDR3: CASSLARGTYEQYF; DNA: TGCGCCAGCAGCTTGGCCAGAGGCACCTACGAGCAGTACTTC
J: TRBJ2-1; V: TRBV23-1; size: -; D: TRBD2; CDR3: CASSQSNGTRCQWAYNEQFF; DNA: TGCGCCAGCAGTCAATCAAATGGGACTAGGTGTCAGTGGGCCTACAATGAGCAGTTCTTC
J: TRBJ2-7; V: TRBV2; size: -; D: -; CDR3: CASSYTGPYEQYF; DNA: TGTGCCAGCAGTTATACGGGGCCGTACGAGCAGTACTTC
J: TRBJ1-2; V: TRBV28; size: -; D: TRBD1; CDR3: CASTSPGQASYGYTF; DNA: TGTGCCAGCACCTCCCCGGGACAGGCGTCTTATGGTTACACCTTC
J: TRBJ1-2; V: TRBV5-5; size: -; D: TRBD1; CDR3: CASSLGEGASDYGYTF; DNA: TGTGCCAGCAGCTTGGGTGAGGGGGCTTCAGACTATGGCTACACCTTC
J: TRBJ2-2; V: TRBV10-3; size: -; D: TRBD1; CDR3: CAIRGQTNTGELFF; DNA: TGTGCCATCAGGGGACAGACGAACACCGGGGAGCTGTTTTTT
J: TRBJ2-7; V: TRBV7-8; size: -; D: -; CDR3: CASSSGRLSYEQYF; DNA: TGTGCCAGCAGCTCCGGACGTCTTTCCTACGAGCAGTACTTC
J: TRBJ1-1; V: TRBV6-1; size: -; D: -; CDR3: CASISTSLAFF; DNA: TGTGCCAGCATTTCAACCAGTCTAGCTTTCTTT
J: TRBJ2-5; V: TRBV15; size: -; D: -; CDR3: CATSRREKSQETQYF; DNA: TGTGCCACCAGCAGACGGGAGAAGTCCCAAGAGACCCAGTACTTC
J: TRBJ2-5; V: TRBV5-8; size: -; D: TRBD1; CDR3: CASSPGTDQETQYF; DNA: TGTGCCAGCAGCCCAGGGACAGATCAAGAGACCCAGTACTTC
J: TRBJ2-1; V: TRBV19; size: -; D: -; CDR3: CASVSITRRGQNEQFF; DNA: TGTGCCAGTGTTTCCATCACTAGGAGAGGGCAAAATGAGCAGTTCTTC
J: TRBJ2-3; V: TRBV28; size: -; D: -; CDR3: CASSLDRNTDTQYF; DNA: TGTGCCAGCAGTTTAGACCGGAACACAGATACGCAGTATTTT
J: TRBJ2-6; V: TRBV14; size: -; D: -; CDR3: CASSQETVTSGANVLTF; DNA: TGTGCCAGCAGCCAAGAAACGGTTACCTCTGGGGCCAACGTCCTGACTTTC
J: TRBJ2-1; V: TRBV5-4; size: -; D: TRBD2; CDR3: CASSLDGGSSYNEQFF; DNA: TGTGCCAGCAGCTTGGACGGCGGGAGCTCCTACAATGAGCAGTTCTTC
J: TRBJ2-3; V: TRBV6-1; size: -; D: TRBD2; CDR3: CASSALAGADTQYF; DNA: TGTGCCAGCAGTGCACTAGCGGGGGCAGATACGCAGTATTTT
J: TRBJ2-7; V: TRBV6-6; size: -; D: -; CDR3: CASSSTGLHSYEQYF; DNA: TGTGCCAGCAGTTCTACAGGACTCCACTCCTACGAGCAGTACTTC
J: TRBJ1-1; V: TRBV6-1; size: -; D: -; CDR3: CASSQTVNTEAFF; DNA: TGTGCCAGCAGTCAGACAGTGAACACTGAAGCTTTCTTT
J: TRBJ2-1; V: TRBV2; size: -; D: TRBD1; CDR3: CASSPGQRNEQFF; DNA: TGTGCCAGCAGCCCGGGACAGAGGAATGAGCAGTTCTTC
J: TRBJ1-1; V: TRBV7-9; size: -; D: -; CDR3: CASSLSRVLNTEAFF; DNA: TGTGCCAGCAGCTTAAGCAGGGTGTTGAACACTGAAGCTTTCTTT
J: TRBJ1-1; V: TRBV28; size: -; D: -; CDR3: CASKTPGQHEAFF; DNA: TGTGCCAGCAAAACCCCGGGACAACATGAAGCTTTCTTT
J: TRBJ2-3; V: TRBV30; size: -; D: -; CDR3: CARGGGGIDTQYF; DNA: TGTGCCCGAGGGGGCGGGGGTATAGATACGCAGTATTTT
J: TRBJ1-4; V: TRBV30; size: -; D: -; CDR3: CAWSVRGWGSTNEKLFF; DNA: TGTGCCTGGAGTGTAAGGGGGTGGGGATCAACTAATGAAAAACTGTTTTTT
J: TRBJ2-4; V: TRBV5-1; size: -; D: -; CDR3: CASSGGALLAKNIQYF; DNA: TGCGCCAGCAGCGGGGGGGCACTTCTAGCCAAAAACATTCAGTACTTC
J: TRBJ2-3; V: TRBV28; size: -; D: TRBD1; CDR3: CASSLPGGLPTDTQYF; DNA: TGTGCCAGCAGTTTGCCAGGGGGATTACCCACAGATACGCAGTATTTT
J: TRBJ1-2; V: TRBV6-1; size: -; D: -; CDR3: CASSGQLYGYTF; DNA: TGTGCCAGCAGTGGACAGCTCTATGGCTACACCTTC
J: TRBJ2-2; V: TRBV28; size: -; D: -; CDR3: CASSLAGVDGELFF; DNA: TGTGCCAGCAGTTTGGCAGGGGTGGACGGGGAGCTGTTTTTT
J: TRBJ2-3; V: TRBV29-1; size: -; D: TRBD2; CDR3: CSVVGLVAGGTDTQYF; DNA: TGCAGCGTTGTAGGGCTGGTGGCGGGGGGGACAGATACGCAGTATTTT
J: TRBJ2-3; V: TRBV11-2; size: -; D: TRBD2; CDR3: CASSSLAGGTDTQYF; DNA: TGTGCCAGCAGCTCTCTGGCGGGGGGGACAGATACGCAGTATTTT
J: TRBJ2-1; V: TRBV4-2; size: -; D: -; CDR3: CASSQEYNEQFF; DNA: TGTGCCAGCAGCCAAGAGTACAATGAGCAGTTCTTC
J: TRBJ2-3; V: TRBV28; size: -; D: TRBD1; CDR3: CASREQGPTSTDTQYF; DNA: TGTGCCAGCAGGGAACAGGGGCCTACTAGCACAGATACGCAGTATTTT
J: TRBJ2-1; V: TRBV7-9; size: few; D: TRBD2; CDR3: CASSPGTSGSNEQFF; DNA: TGTGCCAGCAGCCCCGGGACTAGCGGGAGCAATGAGCAGTTCTTC
J: TRBJ2-7; V: TRBV10-2; size: -; D: TRBD2; CDR3: CASGMGGNEQYF; DNA: TGCGCCAGCGGTATGGGGGGGAACGAGCAGTACTTC
J: TRBJ1-2; V: TRBV11-3; size: -; D: -; CDR3: CASPFGILYGYTF; DNA: TGTGCCAGCCCTTTTGGAATTCTCTATGGCTACACCTTC